This TCR beta chain was recovered during a study of T cell repertoires in cytomegalovirus infection. Overall study context: A matching HLA type, together with CMV infection, was signaled by public TCR beta signatures.

Germline V gene lookup returns CDR1 MDHEN and CDR2 SYDVKM. There are 13 residues in the CDR3. Trimming pared 10 bases from V and 0 bases from J, leaving 9 bases between. TCRdb passed the reads through MiXCR, listing each CDR3 protein once. Among about 140,000 distinct CDR3 sequences listed, 32% were seen once. This clonotype was detected only a few times. Its antigen is not known. The origin of this receptor is a human donor in good health (CMV status not recorded). Some clones in this sample may be carry-over from other donors' samples. This sequence joins TRBV28 and TRBJ2-2; no definite D call. The sample in question was CD8+ T cells from cultured PBMCs, obtained from culture after CMV antigen stimulation. DNA for the CDR3: TGTGCCACCCTGCGGACGAACACCGGGGAGCTGTTTTTT. Its protein is CATLRTNTGELFF.